This T cell receptor (beta chain) derives from a study of blood T cell repertoires in COVID-19. Study context: COVID-19 samples collected from the United States, Italy and Spain covered acute and convalescent phases. PBMCs, B-cell-depleted T cells, or T cells were the source of the cDNA or gDNA that made up the material.

As processed by the authors: Reference gene primers were amplified, and this amplification served to estimate nucleated cell counts. Sequencing used immunoSEQ multiplex PCR; TCRdb keeps in-frame clones, though not all of them. V and J calls and clone size are copied from that table; D and trimming were computed from the DNA. The sample includes roughly 50,000 clones, roughly four fifths seen only once; the top ten take about 2%. This clone showed up just once. Germline V lookup: CDR1 KGHSH, CDR2 LQKENI. V was shortened by 9 bases and J by 3 bases, with 11 bases between the two germline ends. The CDR3 is 13 residues long.

Sequences were obtained from peripheral blood. This clonotype originated in a woman aged 60-75 years with acute or convalescent COVID-19. The genes are TRBV18 and TRBJ2-2, with a tentative D call TRBD2 (6 bases). The CDR3 bases are TGTGCCAGTACGGAGGGCCACACCGGGGAGCTGTTTTTT. It translates to CASTEGHTGELFF. The whole variable domain, remainder taken from reference TRBV18 and TRBJ2-2, is NAGVMQNPRHLVRRRGQEARLRCSPMKGHSHVYWYRQLPEEGLKFMVYLQKENIIDESGMPKERFSAEFPKEGPSILRIQQVVRGDSAAYFCASTEGHTGELFFGEGSRLTVL.